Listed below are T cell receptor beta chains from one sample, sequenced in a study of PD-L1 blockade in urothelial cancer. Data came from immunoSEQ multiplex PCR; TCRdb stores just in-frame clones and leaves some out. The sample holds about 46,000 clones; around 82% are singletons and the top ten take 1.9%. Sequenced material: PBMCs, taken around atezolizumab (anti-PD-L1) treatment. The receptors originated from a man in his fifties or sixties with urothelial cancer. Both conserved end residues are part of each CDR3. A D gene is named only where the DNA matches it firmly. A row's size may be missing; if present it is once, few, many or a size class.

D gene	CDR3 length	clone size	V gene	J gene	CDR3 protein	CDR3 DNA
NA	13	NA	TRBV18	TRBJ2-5	CASSPDRQETQYF	TGTGCCAGCTCACCAGACAGACAAGAGACCCAGTACTTC
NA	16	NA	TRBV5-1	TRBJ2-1	CASSLDRVEFSHEQFF	TGCGCCAGCAGCTTGGACAGGGTAGAGTTTAGCCATGAGCAGTTCTTC
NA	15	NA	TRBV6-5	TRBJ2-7	CASSYKGDRTYEQYF	TGTGCCAGCAGTTACAAAGGGGATAGGACCTACGAGCAGTACTTC
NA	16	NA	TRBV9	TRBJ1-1	CASSVATGSVNTEAFF	TGTGCCAGCAGCGTAGCTACAGGAAGTGTGAACACTGAAGCTTTCTTT
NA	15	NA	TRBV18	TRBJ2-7	CASSPPLGAHYEQYF	TGTGCCAGCTCACCACCGCTAGGTGCCCACTACGAGCAGTACTTC
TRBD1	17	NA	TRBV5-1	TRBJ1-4	CASSGQGKVATNEKLFF	TGCGCCAGCAGCGGACAGGGGAAGGTCGCAACTAATGAAAAACTGTTTTTT
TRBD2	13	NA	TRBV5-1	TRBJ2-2	CATRTSPTGELFF	TGCGCCACCCGGACTAGCCCCACCGGGGAGCTGTTTTTT
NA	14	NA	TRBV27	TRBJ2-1	CASSGYRVNNEQFF	TGTGCCAGCAGTGGATACAGGGTTAACAATGAGCAGTTCTTC
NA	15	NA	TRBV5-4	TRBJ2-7	CASSLTSWAGDEQYF	TGTGCCAGCAGCTTGACTTCCTGGGCAGGGGACGAGCAGTACTTC
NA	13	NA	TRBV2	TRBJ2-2	CASRFRDFGELFF	TGTGCCAGCAGATTCCGAGATTTCGGGGAGCTGTTTTTT
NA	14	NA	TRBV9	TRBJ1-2	CASSVALGPGGYTF	TGTGCCAGCAGCGTAGCCCTGGGGCCTGGGGGCTACACCTTC
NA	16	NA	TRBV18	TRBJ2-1	CASSPLAPSSYNEQFF	TGTGCCAGCTCACCACTTGCACCCAGCTCCTACAATGAGCAGTTCTTC
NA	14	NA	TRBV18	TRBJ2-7	CASSPYQGSNEQYF	TGTGCCAGCTCACCATATCAGGGGAGCAACGAGCAGTACTTC
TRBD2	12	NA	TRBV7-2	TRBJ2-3	CASSYTSEGQYF	TGTGCCAGCAGCTATACTAGCGAGGGGCAGTATTTT
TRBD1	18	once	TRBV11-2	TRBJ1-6	CASRAQGQGFSYNSPLHF	TGTGCCAGCAGAGCTCAGGGACAGGGGTTCTCCTATAATTCACCCCTCCACTTT
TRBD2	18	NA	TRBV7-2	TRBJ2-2	CASSPGLAGGGSTGELFF	TGTGCCAGCAGCCCGGGACTAGCGGGAGGGGGAAGCACCGGGGAGCTGTTTTTT
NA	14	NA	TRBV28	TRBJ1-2	CASSPPGANYGYTF	TGTGCCAGCAGTCCCCCAGGGGCAAACTATGGCTACACCTTC
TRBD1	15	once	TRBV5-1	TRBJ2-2	CASSHGQASTGELFF	TGCGCCAGCAGCCATGGACAGGCGAGCACCGGGGAGCTGTTTTTT
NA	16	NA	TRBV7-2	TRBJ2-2	CASKLGGSGNTGELFF	TGTGCCAGCAAGTTGGGGGGTAGCGGGAACACCGGGGAGCTGTTTTTT
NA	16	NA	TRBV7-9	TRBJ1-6	CASSPSGATYNSPLHF	TGTGCCAGCAGCCCATCTGGGGCCACCTATAATTCACCCCTCCACTTT
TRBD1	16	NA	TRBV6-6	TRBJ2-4	CASIGTGFLGHSIQYF	TGTGCCAGCATAGGGACAGGATTTCTGGGGCATAGCATTCAGTACTTC
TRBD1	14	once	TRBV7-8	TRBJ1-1	CASSSGSTGGKAFF	TGTGCCAGCAGCTCGGGATCAACAGGGGGTAAAGCTTTCTTT
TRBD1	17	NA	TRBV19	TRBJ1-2	CASSSRGQGVAGYGYTF	TGTGCCAGTAGTAGCCGGGGACAGGGGGTGGCTGGGTATGGCTACACCTTC
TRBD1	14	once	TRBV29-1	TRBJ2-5	CSVDFRGHGETQYF	TGCAGCGTTGATTTCAGGGGGCACGGAGAGACCCAGTACTTC
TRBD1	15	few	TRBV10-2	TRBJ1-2	CASSDWNRGNYGYTF	TGCGCCAGCAGTGATTGGAACAGGGGCAACTATGGCTACACCTTC
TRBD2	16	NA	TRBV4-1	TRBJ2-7	CASSQDPGLASYEQYF	TGCGCCAGCAGCCAGGATCCGGGACTAGCCTCCTACGAGCAGTACTTC
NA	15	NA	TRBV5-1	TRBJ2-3	CASSLRGASTDTQYF	TGCGCCAGCAGCTTGCGGGGGGCGAGCACAGATACGCAGTATTTT
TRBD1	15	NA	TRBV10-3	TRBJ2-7	CAIRTGTGRSYEQYF	TGTGCCATCAGAACCGGGACAGGGAGGTCCTACGAGCAGTACTTC
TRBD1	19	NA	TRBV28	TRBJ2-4	CASSLGGGTGPTGKNIQYF	TGTGCCAGCAGTTTAGGGGGTGGGACAGGACCGACGGGCAAAAACATTCAGTACTTC
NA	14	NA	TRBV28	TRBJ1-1	CASSYQTGHTEAFF	TGTGCCAGCAGTTACCAGACAGGTCACACTGAAGCTTTCTTT
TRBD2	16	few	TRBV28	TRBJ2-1	CASSFRFLAGGNEQFF	TGTGCCAGCAGTTTCAGATTCCTAGCGGGGGGTAATGAGCAGTTCTTC
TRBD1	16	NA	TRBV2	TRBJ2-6	CASRTGVASGANVLTF	TGTGCCAGCAGGACAGGGGTGGCCTCTGGGGCCAACGTCCTGACTTTC
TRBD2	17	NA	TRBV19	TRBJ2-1	CASSTPTLAISYNEQFF	TGTGCCAGTAGTACGCCTACACTAGCGATCTCCTACAATGAGCAGTTCTTC
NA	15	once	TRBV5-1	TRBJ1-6	CASSPQGALNSPLHF	TGCGCCAGCAGCCCCCAAGGGGCTTTAAATTCACCCCTCCACTTT
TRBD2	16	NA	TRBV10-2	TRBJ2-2	CASYDLAGEDTGELFF	TGCGCCAGTTACGATCTAGCGGGAGAGGATACCGGGGAGCTGTTTTTT
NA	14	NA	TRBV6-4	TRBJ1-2	CASSDSGRVSGYTF	TGTGCCAGCAGTGACTCGGGGAGGGTCTCTGGCTACACCTTC
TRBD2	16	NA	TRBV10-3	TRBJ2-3	CAISESLAGGTDTQYF	TGTGCCATCAGTGAGTCGCTAGCGGGGGGCACAGATACGCAGTATTTT
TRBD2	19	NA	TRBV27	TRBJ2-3	CASSPPTSGRTWSTDTQYF	TGTGCCAGCAGTCCCCCGACTAGCGGGAGAACTTGGTCGACAGATACGCAGTATTTT
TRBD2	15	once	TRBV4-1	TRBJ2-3	CASSQGRGGRDTQYF	TGCGCCAGCAGCCAGGGCCGGGGGGGCCGGGATACGCAGTATTTT
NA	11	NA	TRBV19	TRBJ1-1	CAAQGFTEAFF	TGTGCAGCACAGGGTTTCACTGAAGCTTTCTTT
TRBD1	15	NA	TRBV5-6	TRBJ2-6	CASSHRGLGANVLTF	TGTGCCAGCAGCCACAGGGGTCTTGGGGCCAACGTCCTGACTTTC
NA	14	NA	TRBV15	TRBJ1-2	CATSREEENYGYTF	TGTGCCACCAGCAGAGAGGAGGAAAACTATGGCTACACCTTC
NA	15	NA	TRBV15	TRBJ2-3	CATSRGQGGTDTQYF	TGTGCCACCAGCAGAGGACAGGGAGGAACAGATACGCAGTATTTT
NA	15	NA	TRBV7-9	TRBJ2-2	CASSLWQGPTGELFF	TGTGCCAGCAGCTTATGGCAGGGGCCCACCGGGGAGCTGTTTTTT
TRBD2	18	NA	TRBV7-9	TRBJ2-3	CASSLVGLSAGGSDTQYF	TGTGCCAGCAGCTTAGTTGGCCTCTCAGCGGGGGGGTCAGATACGCAGTATTTT
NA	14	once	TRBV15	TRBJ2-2	CATSRDRGIGELFF	TGTGCCACCAGCAGAGATCGGGGGATCGGGGAGCTGTTTTTT
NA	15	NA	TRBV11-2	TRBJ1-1	CASSLFSGMNTEAFF	TGTGCCAGCAGTTTATTCTCAGGGATGAACACTGAAGCTTTCTTT
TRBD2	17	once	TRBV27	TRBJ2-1	CASSSITSGNSYNEQFF	TGTGCCAGCAGTTCAATAACTAGCGGGAACTCCTACAATGAGCAGTTCTTC
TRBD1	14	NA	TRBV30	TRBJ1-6	CAWSVDRGHSPLHF	TGTGCCTGGAGTGTCGACAGGGGTCATTCACCCCTCCACTTT
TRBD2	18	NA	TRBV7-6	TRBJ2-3	CASSLISGGGTSTDTQYF	TGTGCCAGCAGCCTCATTAGCGGGGGGGGAACTAGCACAGATACGCAGTATTTT
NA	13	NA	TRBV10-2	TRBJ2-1	CASSGTPYNEQFF	TGCGCCAGCAGCGGGACTCCCTACAATGAGCAGTTCTTC